Listed below are T cell receptor beta chains from one sample, sequenced in a study of shared clonotypes between healthy human individuals. Libraries were prepared by immunoSEQ multiplex PCR; TCRdb keeps only in-frame clonotypes and omits some of them. The sample has 2 million to 3 million clones; approximately 94% are singletons. The sample taken for sequencing was naive CD4+ T cells from PBMCs. The receptors stem from a man aged 18 to 35 in good health. Some clones in this sample may be carry-over from other donors' samples. The CDR3 runs from the conserved cysteine through the conserved F or W. The D gene is left open where the match is weak. Clone size is given for some rows only: seen once, a few or many times, or a class if the clone is expanded.

clone_size	v_call	j_call	cdr3_length	d_call	cdr3_aa	cdr3_nt
NA	TRBV7-8	TRBJ1-4	15	NA	CASSPASSTNEKLFF	TGTGCCAGCAGCCCAGCGAGTTCAACTAATGAAAAACTGTTTTTT
NA	TRBV2	TRBJ1-4	13	NA	CASRQDSNEKLFF	TGTGCCAGCAGACAAGACAGCAATGAAAAACTGTTTTTT
NA	TRBV28	TRBJ2-4	11	NA	CASSLGNGKYF	TGTGCCAGCAGTTTGGGGAACGGAAAGTACTTC
NA	TRBV27	TRBJ2-7	15	NA	CASRLSNVGSYEQYF	TGTGCCAGCAGACTTTCCAACGTGGGGTCCTACGAGCAGTACTTC
NA	TRBV7-2	TRBJ1-5	15	NA	CASSLAVSSNQPQHF	TGTGCCAGCAGCTTAGCGGTAAGCAGCAATCAGCCCCAGCATTTT
NA	TRBV28	TRBJ2-5	15	NA	CASSLNRELKETQYF	TGTGCCAGCAGTTTAAACAGGGAACTAAAAGAGACCCAGTACTTC
once	TRBV6-1	TRBJ2-7	14	NA	CASSEGVFSYEQYF	TGTGCCAGCAGTGAAGGCGTTTTCTCCTACGAGCAGTACTTC
NA	TRBV6-5	TRBJ1-1	13	NA	CASSSTGRTEAFF	TGTGCCAGCAGTTCAACAGGAAGAACTGAAGCTTTCTTT
once	TRBV12-5	TRBJ2-3	16	TRBD2	CASGLISGRRTDTQYF	TGTGCTAGTGGTTTGATTAGCGGGAGGAGAACGGATACGCAGTATTTT
once	TRBV5-1	TRBJ2-3	16	NA	CASSLASKSSGDTQYF	TGCGCCAGCAGCTTGGCGTCCAAGTCCTCAGGGGATACGCAGTATTTT
NA	TRBV7-3	TRBJ1-2	14	TRBD1	CASSLQGAGDGYTF	TGTGCCAGCAGCCTCCAGGGGGCGGGCGACGGCTACACCTTC
once	TRBV5-4	TRBJ2-7	17	TRBD2	CASSLGGRGGRAHEQYF	TGTGCCAGCAGCTTGGGGGGGCGTGGCGGGAGGGCCCACGAGCAGTACTTC
NA	TRBV2	TRBJ2-1	13	NA	CASGRSSYNEQFF	TGTGCCAGCGGGCGGAGCTCCTACAATGAGCAGTTCTTC
NA	TRBV7-2	TRBJ1-2	15	NA	CASSLAPGPNYGYTF	TGTGCCAGCAGCTTAGCCCCGGGTCCTAACTATGGCTACACCTTC
NA	TRBV18	TRBJ1-5	15	NA	CASSPTVGVVQPQHF	TGTGCCAGCTCACCAACGGTGGGGGTTGTCCAGCCCCAGCATTTT
NA	TRBV27	TRBJ2-7	20	TRBD2	CASSPRDVAGWGLTSYEQYF	TGTGCCAGCAGTCCCCGGGATGTAGCGGGATGGGGGTTAACCTCCTACGAGCAGTACTTC
NA	TRBV5-6	TRBJ1-1	12	NA	CASSLLVGEAFF	TGTGCCAGCAGCTTGTTAGTAGGAGAAGCTTTCTTT
NA	TRBV5-1	TRBJ2-7	15	NA	CASSVGQTNSYEQYF	TGCGCCAGCAGCGTCGGCCAGACCAACTCCTACGAGCAGTACTTC
once	TRBV9	TRBJ2-3	16	TRBD2	CASSVGLAAYTDTQYF	TGTGCCAGCAGCGTAGGACTAGCGGCATACACAGATACGCAGTATTTT
NA	TRBV5-1	TRBJ2-4	15	NA	CASSLLAGAKNIQYF	TGTGCCAGCAGCTTGCTTGCGGGAGCCAAAAACATTCAGTACTTC
NA	TRBV11-3	TRBJ2-7	13	TRBD1	CASSLGGSYEQYF	TGTGCCAGCAGCCTAGGGGGCTCGTACGAGCAGTACTTC
NA	TRBV28	TRBJ1-1	18	TRBD1	CASSRNRPGQGVNTEAFF	TGTGCCAGCAGCCGAAACCGTCCGGGACAGGGAGTGAACACTGAAGCTTTCTTT
NA	TRBV4-2	TRBJ1-3	17	TRBD1	CASSQGGDRGSGNTIYF	TGTGCCAGCAGCCAAGGGGGGGACAGGGGAAGCGGAAACACCATATATTTT
NA	TRBV5-1	TRBJ2-2	16	TRBD1	CASRLSLGGRTGELFF	TGCGCCAGCCGATTAAGTCTAGGGGGCCGAACCGGGGAGCTGTTTTTT
NA	TRBV7-3	TRBJ2-1	15	TRBD2	CASSSGLAVYNEQFF	TGTGCCAGCAGCTCTGGACTAGCGGTTTACAATGAGCAGTTCTTC
NA	TRBV7-2	TRBJ2-3	19	TRBD2	CASSLGASGGGLFTDTQYF	TGTGCCAGCAGCTTAGGGGCTAGCGGGGGCGGACTTTTCACAGATACGCAGTATTTT
few	TRBV7-3	TRBJ1-2	16	NA	CASSPGAQESNYGYTF	TGTGCCAGCAGCCCCGGCGCGCAGGAATCTAACTATGGCTACACCTTC